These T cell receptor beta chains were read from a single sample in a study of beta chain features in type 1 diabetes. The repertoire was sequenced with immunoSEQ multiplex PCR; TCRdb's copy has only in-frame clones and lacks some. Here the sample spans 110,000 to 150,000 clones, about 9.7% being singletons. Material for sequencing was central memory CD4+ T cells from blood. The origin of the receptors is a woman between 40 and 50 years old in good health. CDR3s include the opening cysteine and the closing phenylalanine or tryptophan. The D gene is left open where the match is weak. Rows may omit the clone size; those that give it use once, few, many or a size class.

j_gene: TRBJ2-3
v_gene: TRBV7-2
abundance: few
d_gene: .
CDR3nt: TGTGCCAGCAGCCCCCGGGATACGCAGTATTTT
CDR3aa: CASSPRDTQYF

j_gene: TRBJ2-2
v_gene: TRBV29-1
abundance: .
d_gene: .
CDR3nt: TGCAGCGTTGCTGAGATTTTCACCGGGGAGCTGTTTTTT
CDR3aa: CSVAEIFTGELFF

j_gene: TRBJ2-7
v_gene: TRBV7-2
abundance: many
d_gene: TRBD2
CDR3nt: TGTGCCAGCAGCTTAGCCGGGACTAGCTCCTACGAGCAGTACTTC
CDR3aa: CASSLAGTSSYEQYF

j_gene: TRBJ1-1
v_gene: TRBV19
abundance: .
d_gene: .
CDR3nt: TGTGCCAGTAGTCAAAACTCCGGAGGGGTTGGCACTGAAGCTTTCTTT
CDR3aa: CASSQNSGGVGTEAFF

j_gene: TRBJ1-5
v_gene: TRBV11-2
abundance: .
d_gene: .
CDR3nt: TGTGCCAGCAGCTTAGATGGAGGCTCCAATCAGCCCCAGCATTTT
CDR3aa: CASSLDGGSNQPQHF

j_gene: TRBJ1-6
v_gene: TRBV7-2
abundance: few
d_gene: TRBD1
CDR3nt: TGTGCCAGCAGCCATGGGACAGCGAATTCACCCCTCCACTTT
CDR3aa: CASSHGTANSPLHF

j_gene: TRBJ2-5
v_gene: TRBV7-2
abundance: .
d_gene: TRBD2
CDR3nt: TGTGCCAGTTCTCTAGCGGGGGGCCTTAGGGAGGAGACCCAGTACTTC
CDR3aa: CASSLAGGLREETQYF

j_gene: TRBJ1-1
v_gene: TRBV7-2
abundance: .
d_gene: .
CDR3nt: TGTGCCAGCAGCCGAGGGCCAGAGAACACTGAAGCTTTCTTT
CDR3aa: CASSRGPENTEAFF

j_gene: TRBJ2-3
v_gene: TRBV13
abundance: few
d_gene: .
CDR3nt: TGTGCCAGCAGCTTACCGTCCGCCGGGACGCAGTATTTT
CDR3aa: CASSLPSAGTQYF

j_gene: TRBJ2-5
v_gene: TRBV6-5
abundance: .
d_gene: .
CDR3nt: TGTGCCAGCAAACAGGGCTTTGTAGAGACCCAGTACTTC
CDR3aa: CASKQGFVETQYF

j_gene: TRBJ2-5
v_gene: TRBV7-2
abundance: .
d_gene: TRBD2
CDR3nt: TGTGCCAGCAGCCGGGGGGTTATGGAGACCCAGTACTTC
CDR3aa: CASSRGVMETQYF

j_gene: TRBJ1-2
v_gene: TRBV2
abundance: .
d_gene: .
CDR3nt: TGTGCCAGCAGTCCGACAGGATATGGCTACACCTTC
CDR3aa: CASSPTGYGYTF

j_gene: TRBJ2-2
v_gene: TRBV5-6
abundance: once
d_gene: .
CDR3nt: TGTGCCAGCAGCTTGAGATTAGCCGGGGAGCTGTTTTTT
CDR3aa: CASSLRLAGELFF

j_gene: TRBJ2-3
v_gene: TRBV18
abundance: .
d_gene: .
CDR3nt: TGTGCCAGCTCACAGCCGGATACGCAGTATTTT
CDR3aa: CASSQPDTQYF

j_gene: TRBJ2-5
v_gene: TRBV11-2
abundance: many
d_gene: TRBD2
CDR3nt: TGTGCCAGCAGCTTAAGCGGGGGGAGGGAGACCCAGTACTTC
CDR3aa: CASSLSGGRETQYF

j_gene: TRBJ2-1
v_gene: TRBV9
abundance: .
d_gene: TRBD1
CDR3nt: TGTGCCAGCAGCTCCAGACTCGGGACAGGGAGAAACAATGAGCAGTTCTTC
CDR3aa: CASSSRLGTGRNNEQFF

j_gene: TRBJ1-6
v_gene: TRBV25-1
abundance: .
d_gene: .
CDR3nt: TGTGCCAGCAGTGAATTTTTGGCAGGGTTCAATTCACCCCTCCACTTT
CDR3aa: CASSEFLAGFNSPLHF

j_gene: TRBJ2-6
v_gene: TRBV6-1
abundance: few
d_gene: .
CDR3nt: TGTGCCAGCAGAGGGGCGAACTCTGGGGCCAACGTCCTGACTTTC
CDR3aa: CASRGANSGANVLTF

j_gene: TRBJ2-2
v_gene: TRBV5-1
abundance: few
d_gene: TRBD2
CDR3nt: TGCGCCAGCAGCTCGACTAGCGGGGGGGCCGGGGAGCTGTTTTTT
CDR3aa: CASSSTSGGAGELFF

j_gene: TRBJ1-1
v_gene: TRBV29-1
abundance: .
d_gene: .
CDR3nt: TGCAGCGTTGCGCGGGGTGGGAACACTGAAGCTTTCTTT
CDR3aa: CSVARGGNTEAFF

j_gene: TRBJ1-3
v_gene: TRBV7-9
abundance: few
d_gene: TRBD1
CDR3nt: TGTGCCAGCAGCTCGGTAGGACAGGAAAACACCATATATTTT
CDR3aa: CASSSVGQENTIYF

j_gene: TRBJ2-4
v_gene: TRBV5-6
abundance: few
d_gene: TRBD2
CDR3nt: TGTGCCAGCAGCGGGGTAGGGACTATCGGACACATTCAGTACTTC
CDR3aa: CASSGVGTIGHIQYF

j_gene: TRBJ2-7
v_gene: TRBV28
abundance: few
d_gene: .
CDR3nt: TGTGCCAGCAGTTTAAGTGTGCGAGAGCAGTACTTC
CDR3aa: CASSLSVREQYF

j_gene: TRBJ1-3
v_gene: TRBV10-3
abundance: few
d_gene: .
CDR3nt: TGTGCCATCAGTGTCCAGTCTTCCCTGGGGGGCATATATTTT
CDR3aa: CAISVQSSLGGIYF

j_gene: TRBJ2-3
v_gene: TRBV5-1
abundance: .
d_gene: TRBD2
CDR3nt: TGCGCCAGCAGCTTGGAACCTAGCGGGGGGACAGATACGCAGTATTTT
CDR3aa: CASSLEPSGGTDTQYF

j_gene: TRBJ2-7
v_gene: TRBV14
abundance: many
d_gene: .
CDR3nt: TGTGCCAGCAGCCTCCGACACGCAGGGGAACCCTACGAGCAGTACTTC
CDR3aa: CASSLRHAGEPYEQYF

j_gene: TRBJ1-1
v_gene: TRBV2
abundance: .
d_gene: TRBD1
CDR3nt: TGTGCCAGCAGTCCGCAACAGGGGTCCACTGAAGCTTTCTTT
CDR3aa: CASSPQQGSTEAFF

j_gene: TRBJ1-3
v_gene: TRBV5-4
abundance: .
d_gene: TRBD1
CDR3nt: TGTGCCAGCAGCTGGGGACAGGTGACTGGAAACACCATATATTTT
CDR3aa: CASSWGQVTGNTIYF

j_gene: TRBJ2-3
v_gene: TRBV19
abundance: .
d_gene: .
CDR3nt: TGTGCCAGTAGCGACAGCTCCGATCGCACAGATACGCAGTATTTT
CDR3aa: CASSDSSDRTDTQYF

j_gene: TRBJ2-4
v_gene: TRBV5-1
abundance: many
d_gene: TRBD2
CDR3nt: TGCGCCAGCAGCTTCGCCGGGGGGAGCCGAAACATTCAGTACTTC
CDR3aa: CASSFAGGSRNIQYF

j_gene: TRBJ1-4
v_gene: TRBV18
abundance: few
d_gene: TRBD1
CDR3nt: TGTGCCAGCTCACCACCGGGACAGGGGAATGAAAAACTGTTTTTT
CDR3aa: CASSPPGQGNEKLFF

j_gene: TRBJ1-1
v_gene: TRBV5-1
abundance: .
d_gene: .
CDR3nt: TGCGCCAGCAGCACAGCCCTGAACACTGAAGCTTTCTTT
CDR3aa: CASSTALNTEAFF

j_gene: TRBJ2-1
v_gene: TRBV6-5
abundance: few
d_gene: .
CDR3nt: TGTGCCAGCAGCAGGACAGCGTACAATGAGCAGTTCTTC
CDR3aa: CASSRTAYNEQFF

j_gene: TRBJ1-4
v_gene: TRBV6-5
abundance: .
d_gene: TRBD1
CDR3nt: TGTGCCAGCAGCCTCGACAGGGGGGTTGAAAAACTGTTTTTT
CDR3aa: CASSLDRGVEKLFF

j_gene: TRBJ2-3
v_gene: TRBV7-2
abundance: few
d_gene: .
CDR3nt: TGTGCCAGCAGCTTATACGGAAGACTAGTGGACTCCACAGATACGCAGTATTTT
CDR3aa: CASSLYGRLVDSTDTQYF

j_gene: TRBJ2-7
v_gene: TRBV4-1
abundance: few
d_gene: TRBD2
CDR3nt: TGCGCCAGCAGCCAAGCCTCGACCGGGAGGCAGCTCTCCTACGAGCAGTACTTC
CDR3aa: CASSQASTGRQLSYEQYF

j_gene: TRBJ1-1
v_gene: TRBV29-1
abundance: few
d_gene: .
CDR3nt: TGCAGCGTAGCCCCAGGAAACTTGAACACTGAAGCTTTCTTT
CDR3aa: CSVAPGNLNTEAFF

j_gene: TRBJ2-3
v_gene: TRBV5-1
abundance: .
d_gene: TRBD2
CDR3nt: TGCGCCAGCAGCTTGGGTGGGGGGGGCACAGATACGCAGTATTTT
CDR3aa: CASSLGGGGTDTQYF

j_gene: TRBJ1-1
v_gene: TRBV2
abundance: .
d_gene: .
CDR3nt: TGTGCCAGCAGTGAAGAATCCGGGACACTAAAAGCTTTCTTT
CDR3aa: CASSEESGTLKAFF

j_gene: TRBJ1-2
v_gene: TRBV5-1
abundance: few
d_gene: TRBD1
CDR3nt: TGCGCCAGCAGCTTGGCACAGGGGGCTCGAGAGGGCTACACCTTC
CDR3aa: CASSLAQGAREGYTF

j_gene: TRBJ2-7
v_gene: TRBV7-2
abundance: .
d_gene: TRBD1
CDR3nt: TGTGCCAGCAGCCCCTGGGCCAGGGGGCCCTACGAGCAGTACTTC
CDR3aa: CASSPWARGPYEQYF

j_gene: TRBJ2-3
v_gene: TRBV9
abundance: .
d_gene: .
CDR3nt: TGTGCCAGCAGCGTAGTCGGGAGCTCGGCAGATACGCAGTATTTT
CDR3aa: CASSVVGSSADTQYF

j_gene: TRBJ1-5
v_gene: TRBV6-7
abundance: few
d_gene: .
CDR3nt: TGTGCCAGCAGTTCTCACAGGGAAGGGGATCAGCCCCAGCATTTT
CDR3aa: CASSSHREGDQPQHF

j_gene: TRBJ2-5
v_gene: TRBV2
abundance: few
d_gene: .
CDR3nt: TGTGCCAGCAGTGAAAACCGGAGGGAGACCCAGTACTTC
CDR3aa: CASSENRRETQYF

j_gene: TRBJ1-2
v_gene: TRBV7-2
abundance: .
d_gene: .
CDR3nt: TGTGCCAGCAGCAAGGACGGATTGGGTCGGGGTGGCTACACCTTC
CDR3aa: CASSKDGLGRGGYTF

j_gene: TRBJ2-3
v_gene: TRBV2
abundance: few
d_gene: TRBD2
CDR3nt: TGTGCCAGCACCGGGGGGGCTGGGGGCACAGATACGCAGTATTTT
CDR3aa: CASTGGAGGTDTQYF

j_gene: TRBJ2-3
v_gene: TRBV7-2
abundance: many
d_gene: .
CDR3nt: TGTGCCAGCAGCGACTCCCGAAGCACAGATACGCAGTATTTT
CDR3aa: CASSDSRSTDTQYF